Below, 17 T cell receptor beta chains from the same sample are listed, as sequenced in a study of T cells in Graves' hyperthyroidism and ophthalmopathy. The CDR3 regions of TCR beta were amplified from RNA transcripts. The HTBI primer set served for first-round RT-PCR of the TCR CDR3. TCRdb ran MiXCR on the multiplex PCR reads and lists one entry per CDR3 protein. Of a few hundred thousand distinct CDR3 sequences detected, around 19% appear once; the ten largest clones hold about 35%. Sample: blood. These TCRs come from a man between 50 and 59 years old with Graves' ophthalmopathy.

The genes are TRBV29-1 and TRBJ1-2, with unresolved D. The CDR3 consists of 11 residues. CDR1 SQVTM and CDR2 ANQGSEA come from the germline V gene. The germline V and J ends were trimmed by 6 bases and 4 bases, with 9 bases remaining between them. The CDR3 region has the DNA TGCAGCGTGCCGACCATCTATGGCTACACCTTC. Encoded protein: CSVPTIYGYTF.

This clonotype was seen at least ten times. The chain combines TRBV6-2 or TRBV6-3 with TRBJ2-7; perhaps TRBD1 as D (6 bases). V lost 7 bases, J lost 0 bases, and 10 bases lay in between. Per the germline V gene, CDR1 is MNHEY and CDR2 is SVGEGT. This CDR3 region has 13 residues. The CDR3 region is CASTRTVSYEQYF. Here the CDR3 DNA reads TGTGCCAGCACTCGGACAGTCTCCTACGAGCAGTACTTC.

There are many counts of this clonotype. V usage is TRBV7-2 and J usage is TRBJ1-5; unclear D gene. CDR1 SGHTA and CDR2 FQGNSA come from the germline V gene. Trimming cost V 0 bases and J 3 bases, with 0 bases left between them. CDR3 length: 12 residues. The DNA for the CDR3 is TGTGCCAGCAGCTTAGCCAATCAGCCCCAGCATTTT. The encoded protein is CASSLANQPQHF. Looking up the rest from reference TRBV7-2 and TRBJ1-5 gives the full variable domain: GAGVSQSPSNKVTEKGKDVELRCDPISGHTALYWYRQSLGQGLEFLIYFQGNSAPDKSGLPSDRFSAERTGGSVSTLTIQRTQQEDSAVYLCASSLANQPQHFGDGTRLSIL.

The chain is built from TRBV7-9 and TRBJ1-3; the D is unclear. CDR3 length: 15 amino acids. Trimming removed 1 base from V and 3 bases from J, with 10 bases in between. Germline V gene lookup returns CDR1 SEHNR and CDR2 FQNEAQ (reference sequence). The CDR3 loop reads CASSLEGHGGNTIYF. In DNA, the CDR3 is TGTGCCAGCAGCTTAGAGGGCCACGGTGGAAACACCATATATTTT.

In this sample, this clonotype turned up a few times. The chain couples TRBV12-3 or TRBV12-4 to TRBJ2-6; D possibly uses TRBD1 or TRBD2 (5 bases each). CDR3 size: 14 residues. Trimming removed 7 bases from V and 0 bases from J, with 7 bases in between. The CDR3 sequence is CASTRGSGANVLTF. The CDR3 coding sequence is TGTGCCAGCACGAGGGGCTCTGGGGCCAACGTCCTGACTTTC.

The chain couples TRBV6-1 to TRBJ2-1; D possibly corresponds to TRBD2 (5 bases). Per germline, CDR1 MNHNS and CDR2 SASEGT. The CDR3 covers 13 residues. Trimming stripped 6 bases from V and 8 bases from J, with 14 bases between. Here the CDR3 DNA reads TGTGCCAGCAGGACACTAGGAAGCGATGAGCAGTTCTTC. This encodes CASRTLGSDEQFF.

This clonotype was counted many times. The chain combines TRBV7-9 with TRBJ2-5; TRBD2 agrees at 9 bases. The V gene end was trimmed by 1 base and the J gene end by 5 bases; junction bases not matched to a gene: 8. This CDR3 region has 16 residues. The germline CDR1 and CDR2 sequences are SEHNR and FQNEAQ (reference sequence). The CDR3 sequence: CASSLGYSGSGETQYF. The CDR3 DNA follows: TGTGCCAGCAGCTTAGGGTATAGCGGGAGTGGGGAGACCCAGTACTTC.

A few counts support this clonotype. The J gene is TRBJ2-4, the V gene TRBV6-2 or TRBV6-3; D is possibly TRBD1 or TRBD2 (5 bases each). The germline V gene has CDR1 MNHEY and CDR2 SVGEGT. This CDR3 contains 16 residues. V lost 5 bases and J 2 bases, leaving 16 bases between the germline ends. CDR3 loop: CASSKTATGPKNIQYF. The CDR3 nucleotides read TGTGCCAGCAGTAAAACAGCCACGGGACCCAAAAACATTCAGTACTTC.

This clonotype was seen a handful of times. The CDR3 loop is CASSFFHRSYNEQFF. CDR3 bases: TGTGCCAGCAGTTTCTTCCATCGCTCCTACAATGAGCAGTTCTTC. This chain joins TRBV12-3 or TRBV12-4 and TRBJ2-1, with D unresolved. The length of the CDR3 is 15 residues. V was pared by 3 bases and J by 0 bases, with 9 bases between.

The chain has TRBV20-1 and TRBJ2-4; D uncertain. V shed 2 bases and J shed 0 bases, with 11 bases lying between them. The germline V gene encodes CDR1 DFQATT and CDR2 SNEGSKA (reference sequence). This CDR3 is built from 15 residues. The CDR3 is CSARPPGLAKNIQYF. Written as DNA, the CDR3 is TGCAGTGCTAGACCTCCGGGCCTAGCCAAAAACATTCAGTACTTC.

The rearrangement uses TRBV6-1 and TRBJ1-5; 9 bases match TRBD1. This CDR3 is built from 13 residues. Germline values: CDR1 MNHNS, CDR2 SASEGT. The V gene end was trimmed by 6 bases and the J gene end by 10 bases; junction bases not matched to a gene: 7. CDR3 region: CASSDRGNRPQHF. The CDR3 nucleotides are TGTGCCAGCAGCGACAGGGGGAACCGACCCCAGCATTTT.

A remark on this clonotype: Possible read error: a much larger clone is one base away. The V gene is TRBV2, the J gene TRBJ2-3; 8 bases are shared with TRBD2. V lost 3 bases and J lost 4; bases outside the gene matches: 9. The CDR3 covers 16 residues. Germline V gene lookup returns CDR1 SNHLY and CDR2 FYNNEI. Here the CDR3 DNA reads TGTGCCAGCAGTGAGTCCCCGGGAGGGCCCCCAGATACGCAGTATTTT. This sequence encodes CASSESPGGPPDTQYF. The entire variable domain, with the rest obtained from reference TRBV2 and TRBJ2-3, is as follows: EPEVTQTPSHQVTQMGQEVILRCVPISNHLYFYWYRQILGQKVEFLVSFYNNEISEKSEIFDDQFSVERPDGSNFTLKIRSTKLEDSAMYFCASSESPGGPPDTQYFGPGTRLTVL.

There are a few counts of this clonotype. This chain links TRBV27 with TRBJ2-5, with 10 bases lining up with TRBD2. Losses at the gene ends were 4 bases for V and 2 bases for J; bases not matched to a gene: 22. The length of the CDR3 is 21 residues. CDR1 is MNHEY and CDR2 is SMNVEV in the germline V gene (reference sequence). CDR3 nucleotide sequence: TGTGCCAGCAGTTCCCCCGTACAGGGAAAAGCGGGAGGGCCCAAGCAAGAGACCCAGTACTTC. It yields the protein CASSSPVQGKAGGPKQETQYF.

The gene calls are TRBV9 and TRBJ2-3; TRBD2 aligns across 8 bases. The V gene end was trimmed by 4 bases and the J gene end by 2 bases; junction bases not matched to a gene: 6. The length of the CDR3 is 15 residues. Germline V gene sequence: CDR1 SGDLS, CDR2 YYNGEE. Here the CDR3 reads CASSPRTSPTDTQYF. The CDR3, as DNA: TGTGCCAGCAGCCCCCGGACTAGCCCCACAGATACGCAGTATTTT. Complete variable domain (other parts from reference TRBV9 and TRBJ2-3): DSGVTQTPKHLITATGQRVTLRCSPRSGDLSVYWYQQSLDQGLQFLIQYYNGEERAKGNILERFSAQQFPDLHSELNLSSLELGDSALYFCASSPRTSPTDTQYFGPGTRLTVL.

Ten or more counts support this clonotype. Here the CDR3 DNA reads TGTGCCAGCAGCCCGACTAGCGGGAGACGGTCTGGGGCCAACGTCCTGACTTTC. It specifies CASSPTSGRRSGANVLTF. V gene TRBV7-2 combines with J gene TRBJ2-6, with TRBD2 matching 12 bases. This CDR3 spans 18 amino acids. V lost 5 bases to trimming and J lost 1 base; unmatched junction nucleotides: 6. Germline V lookup: CDR1 SGHTA, CDR2 FQGNSA. The entire variable domain, with the rest obtained from reference TRBV7-2 and TRBJ2-6, is as follows: GAGVSQSPSNKVTEKGKDVELRCDPISGHTALYWYRQSLGQGLEFLIYFQGNSAPDKSGLPSDRFSAERTGGSVSTLTIQRTQQEDSAVYLCASSPTSGRRSGANVLTFGAGSRLTVL.

This clonotype was found a few times. The CDR3 DNA follows: TGCAGCGCCGGGAATAGACCCGGAGGTGAAAAACTGTTTTTT. This sequence encodes CSAGNRPGGEKLFF. The chain couples TRBV29-1 to TRBJ1-4; D call uncertain. The CDR3 runs 14 residues. Germline CDR1 is SQVTM and CDR2 is ANQGSEA. V shed 7 bases and J shed 7 bases, with 19 bases lying between them.

V gene TRBV30 combines with J gene TRBJ1-5; 7 nucleotides agree with TRBD1. Trimming at V came to 0 bases and at J to 6 bases, leaving 2 bases not matched to a gene. From germline, CDR1 is GTSNPN and CDR2 SVGIG (reference sequence). This CDR3 has 13 residues. CDR3 DNA sequence: TGTGCCTGGAGTGTACAGGGGAGTCAGCCCCAGCATTTT. It encodes CAWSVQGSQPQHF. Full variable domain (remainder filled in from reference TRBV30 and TRBJ1-5): SQTIHQWPATLVQPVGSPLSLECTVEGTSNPNLYWYRQAAGRGLQLLFYSVGIGQISSEVPQNLSASRPQDRQFILSSKKLLLSDSGFYLCAWSVQGSQPQHFGDGTRLSIL.